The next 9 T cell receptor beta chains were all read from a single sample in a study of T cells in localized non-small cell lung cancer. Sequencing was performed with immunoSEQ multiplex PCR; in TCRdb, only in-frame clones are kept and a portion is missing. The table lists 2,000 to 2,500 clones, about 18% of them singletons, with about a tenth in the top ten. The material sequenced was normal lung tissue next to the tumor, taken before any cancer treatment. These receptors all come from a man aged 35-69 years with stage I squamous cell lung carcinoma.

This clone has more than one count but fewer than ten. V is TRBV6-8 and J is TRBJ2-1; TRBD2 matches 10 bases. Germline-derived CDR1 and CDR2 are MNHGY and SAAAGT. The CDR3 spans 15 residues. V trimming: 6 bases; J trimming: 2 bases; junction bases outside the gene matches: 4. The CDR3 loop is CASSGLAVTYNEQFF. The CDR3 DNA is TGTGCCAGCAGCGGACTAGCGGTTACCTACAATGAGCAGTTCTTC.

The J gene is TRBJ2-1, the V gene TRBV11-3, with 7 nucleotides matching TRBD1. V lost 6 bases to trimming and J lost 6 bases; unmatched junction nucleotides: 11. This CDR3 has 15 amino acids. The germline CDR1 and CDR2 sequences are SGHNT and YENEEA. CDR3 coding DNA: TGTGCCAGCAGTCCAGGGGACAGTCGAACCAATGAGCAGTTCTTC. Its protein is CASSPGDSRTNEQFF.

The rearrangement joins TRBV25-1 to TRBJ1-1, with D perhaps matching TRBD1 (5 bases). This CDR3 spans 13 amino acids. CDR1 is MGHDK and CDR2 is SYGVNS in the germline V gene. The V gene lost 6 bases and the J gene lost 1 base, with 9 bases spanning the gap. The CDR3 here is CASRRGSNTEAFF. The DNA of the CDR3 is TGTGCCAGCAGGAGGGGCTCGAACACTGAAGCTTTCTTT. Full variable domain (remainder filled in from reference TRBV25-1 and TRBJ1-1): EADIYQTPRYLVIGTGKKITLECSQTMGHDKMYWYQQDPGMELHLIHYSYGVNSTEKGDLSSESTVSRIRTEHFPLTLESARPSHTSQYLCASRRGSNTEAFFGQGTRLTVV.

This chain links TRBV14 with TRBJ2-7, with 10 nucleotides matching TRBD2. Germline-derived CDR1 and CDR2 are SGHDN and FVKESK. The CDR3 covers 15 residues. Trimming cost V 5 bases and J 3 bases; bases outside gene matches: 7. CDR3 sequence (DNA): TGTGCCAGCAGCTTTAGCGGGAGGTCCCTCTACGAGCAGTACTTC. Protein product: CASSFSGRSLYEQYF.

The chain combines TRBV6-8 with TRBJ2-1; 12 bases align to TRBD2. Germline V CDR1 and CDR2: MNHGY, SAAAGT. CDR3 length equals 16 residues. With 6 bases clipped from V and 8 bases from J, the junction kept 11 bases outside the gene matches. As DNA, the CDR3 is TGTGCCAGCAGCCCGCGACTAGCGGGAGAGATCGATGAGCAGTTCTTC. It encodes CASSPRLAGEIDEQFF.

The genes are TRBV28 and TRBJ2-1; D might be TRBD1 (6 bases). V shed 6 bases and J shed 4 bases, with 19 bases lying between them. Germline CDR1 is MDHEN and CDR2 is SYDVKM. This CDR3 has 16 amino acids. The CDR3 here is CASSSYSPGVYNEQFF. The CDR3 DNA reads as TGTGCCAGCAGCTCCTACTCCCCAGGGGTTTACAATGAGCAGTTCTTC.

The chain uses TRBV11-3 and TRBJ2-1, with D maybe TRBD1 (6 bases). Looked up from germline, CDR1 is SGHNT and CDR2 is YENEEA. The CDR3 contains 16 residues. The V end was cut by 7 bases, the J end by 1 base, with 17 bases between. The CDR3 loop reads CASTLGRGTSYNEQFF. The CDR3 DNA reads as TGTGCCAGCACCCTAGGCAGGGGAACGTCCTACAATGAGCAGTTCTTC. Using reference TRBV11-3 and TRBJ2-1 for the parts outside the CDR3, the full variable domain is EAGVVQSPRYKIIEKKQPVAFWCNPISGHNTLYWYLQNLGQGPELLIRYENEEAVDDSQLPKDRFSAERLKGVDSTLKIQPAELGDSAVYLCASTLGRGTSYNEQFFGPGTRLTVL.

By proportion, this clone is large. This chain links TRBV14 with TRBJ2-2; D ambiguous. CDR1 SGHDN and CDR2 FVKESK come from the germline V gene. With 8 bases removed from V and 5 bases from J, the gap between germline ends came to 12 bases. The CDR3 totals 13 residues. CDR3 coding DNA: TGTGCCAGCGGTCAGTCGCGAACCGGGGAGCTGTTTTTT. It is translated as CASGQSRTGELFF.

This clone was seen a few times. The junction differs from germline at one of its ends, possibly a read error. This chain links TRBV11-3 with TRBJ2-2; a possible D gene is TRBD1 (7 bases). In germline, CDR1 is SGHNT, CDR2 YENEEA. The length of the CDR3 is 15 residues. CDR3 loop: CASSLSGGPTGELFF. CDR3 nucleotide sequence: TGTGCTAGCAGCTTGTCAGGGGGGCCCACCGGGGAGCTGTTTTTT.